These 23 T cell receptor beta chains were sequenced from one sample in a study of shared clonotypes between healthy human individuals. Repertoires were generated with immunoSEQ multiplex PCR, while TCRdb's copy carries only in-frame clones and drops some. The table includes about 980,000 clones, approximately 76% detected once. Material for sequencing was memory CD4+ T cells sorted from blood. Subset indicated: CD45RA-negative fraction. The source is a young man in good health.

The gene calls are TRBV30 and TRBJ1-3; D remains ambiguous. This CDR3 comprises 13 residues. With 2 bases removed from V and 0 bases from J, the gap between germline ends came to 5 bases. CDR1 and CDR2 from the germline V gene are GTSNPN and SVGIG (reference sequence). The CDR3, as DNA: TGTGCCTGGAGTTTGCACTCTGGAAACACCATATATTTT. Protein: CAWSLHSGNTIYF.

This clone was seen only a few times. The V call is TRBV10-3, the J call TRBJ1-2; 7 bases map to TRBD1. Germline-derived CDR1 and CDR2 are ENHRY and SYGVKD. V lost 10 bases and J lost 3; bases outside the gene matches: 11. The CDR3 length is 14 residues. The CDR3 nucleotides read TGTGCCACCGCAGGGGGGACGGGTGACTATGGCTACACCTTC. This codes for CATAGGTGDYGYTF.

In this sample, this clone turned up once. The V and J genes are TRBV19 and TRBJ2-6; D is perhaps TRBD1 (5 bases). The CDR3 runs 16 residues. Trimming took 1 base from V and 2 from J, leaving 9 bases between them. CDR1 and CDR2 (germline): LNHDA, SQIVND (reference sequence). CDR3 sequence: CASSIGQRAGANVLTF. CDR3 nucleotides: TGTGCCAGTAGTATAGGACAGCGAGCTGGGGCCAACGTCCTGACTTTC.

The genes are TRBV7-9 and TRBJ1-2, with D unresolved. With 1 base removed from V and 7 bases from J, the gap between germline ends came to 10 bases. CDR1 and CDR2 from the germline V gene are SEHNR and FQNEAQ (reference sequence). This CDR3 is built from 13 residues. The CDR3 DNA follows: TGTGCCAGCAGCTTAGGTCCACAGCCTGGCTACACCTTC. This translates into CASSLGPQPGYTF. Together with reference TRBV7-9 and TRBJ1-2, the CDR3 gives the full variable domain: DTGVSQNPRHKITKRGQNVTFRCDPISEHNRLYWYRQTLGQGPEFLTYFQNEAQLEKSRLLSDRFSAERPKGSFSTLEIQRTEQGDSAMYLCASSLGPQPGYTFGSGTRLTVV.

A remark on this clone: Other DNA sequences from this sample encode an identical CDR3 as well. The gene calls are TRBV11-2 and TRBJ2-7; D could derive from TRBD1 or TRBD2 (5 bases each). CDR1 is SGHAT and CDR2 is FQNNGV in the germline V gene. CDR3 length: 11 amino acids. The ends were cut back, 8 bases at V and 2 bases at J, with 7 bases in the middle. DNA of the CDR3: TGTGCCAGCTCGGGGCCCTACGAGCAGTACTTC. Its protein is CASSGPYEQYF.

The CDR3 DNA reads TGTGCCAGTAGTATAAAGACTAGCGGTTACAATGAGCAGTTCTTC. Its translation is CASSIKTSGYNEQFF. The chain carries TRBV19 and TRBJ2-1; 9 nucleotides align to TRBD2. The CDR3 extends over 15 amino acids. The J segment lost 4 bases and the V segment lost 2 bases, leaving 3 bases of the junction unmatched. The germline V gene has CDR1 LNHDA and CDR2 SQIVND (reference sequence).

The V call is TRBV19, the J call TRBJ2-7; TRBD1 matches at 9 bases. CDR1 and CDR2 from the germline V gene are LNHDA and SQIVND (reference sequence). The CDR3 totals 14 residues. With 3 bases clipped from V and 5 bases from J, the junction kept 5 bases outside the gene matches. For the CDR3, the DNA is TGTGCCAGTAGTATGGAACAGGGGGCCCACGAGCAGTACTTC. This gives the protein CASSMEQGAHEQYF.

V gene TRBV30 combines with J gene TRBJ2-4, with TRBD1 matching over 9 bases. J gave up 12 bases and V 2 bases, and 8 bases lay outside the gene matches. Germline CDR1 is GTSNPN and CDR2 is SVGIG (reference sequence). There are 13 residues in the CDR3. The DNA of the CDR3 is TGTGCCTGGAGTCCAGGGACAGGGTGGAATCAGTACTTC. Its translation: CAWSPGTGWNQYF.

As to this clone: The sample has other DNA sequences that encode this CDR3 too. The chain has TRBV18 and TRBJ1-1, with a possible D match to TRBD1 (5 bases). The CDR3 has 14 residues. The germline CDR1 and CDR2 sequences are KGHSH and LQKENI. Trimming left V 1 base short and J 3 bases short, with 9 bases between. The CDR3 region has the DNA TGTGCCAGCTCACCACTGGTGACAGACACTGAAGCTTTCTTT. Amino acids: CASSPLVTDTEAFF.

The gene calls are TRBV19 and TRBJ2-1, with D tentatively TRBD1 or TRBD2 (5 bases each). V dropped 2 bases and J dropped 4 bases, with 18 bases sitting between them. This CDR3 comprises 17 residues. Germline assignment: CDR1 LNHDA and CDR2 SQIVND (reference sequence). The CDR3 region has the DNA TGTGCCAGTAGTATAAGATTTACGGGACGGCCGTACAATGAGCAGTTCTTC. This sequence encodes CASSIRFTGRPYNEQFF.

The CDR3: CASSRADRGNTEAFF. The CDR3 nucleotides read TGCGCCAGCAGCCGGGCCGACAGGGGGAACACTGAAGCTTTCTTT. This chain links TRBV4-1 with TRBJ1-1; 8 positions match TRBD1. J was trimmed by 1 base and V by 4 bases; bases with no gene match: 5. Germline V CDR1 and CDR2: MGHRA, YSYEKL. CDR3 length: 15 residues.

This sequence joins TRBV25-1 and TRBJ2-1; 7 nucleotides line up with TRBD1. Trimming at V came to 0 bases and at J to 1 base, leaving 6 bases not matched to a gene. CDR3 length equals 17 residues. The germline gives CDR1 MGHDK, CDR2 SYGVNS. CDR3 DNA sequence: TGTGCCAGCAGTGAATATACAGGGGCCCCGTCCTACAATGAGCAGTTCTTC. It yields the protein CASSEYTGAPSYNEQFF.

The rearrangement links TRBV9 to TRBJ1-2, with D unclear. Germline assignment: CDR1 SGDLS and CDR2 YYNGEE. This CDR3 has 16 amino acids. Trimming shortened V by 0 bases and J by 8 bases, and 20 bases separated the two germline ends. Written as DNA, the CDR3 is TGTGCCAGCAGCGTAGGTGTCGAGCTCCGAGGCAAAGGCTACACCTTC. Its protein product is CASSVGVELRGKGYTF.

The chain is built from TRBV6-6 and TRBJ2-7; no clear D gene. Trimming left V 2 bases short and J 2 bases short, with 7 bases between. This CDR3 contains 13 residues. Germline V CDR1 and CDR2: MNHNY, SVGAGI (reference sequence). CDR3 loop: CASSYGVAYEQYF. Written as DNA, the CDR3 is TGTGCCAGCAGTTACGGAGTAGCCTACGAGCAGTACTTC.

The CDR3 nucleotides are TGCGCCAGCGGCGACAGGGGTGAAAAACTGTTTTTT. This translates into CASGDRGEKLFF. This chain joins TRBV10-2 and TRBJ1-4; 8 bases map to TRBD1. The CDR3 runs to 12 residues. The J segment lost 7 bases and the V segment lost 8 bases, leaving 3 bases of the junction unmatched. The germline gives CDR1 WSHSY, CDR2 SAAADI.

As for this clone: The same CDR3 is also encoded by other DNA sequences in this sample. V is TRBV7-2 and J is TRBJ2-5; 9 bases map to TRBD1. CDR3 length: 15 residues. Germline V gene sequence: CDR1 SGHTA, CDR2 FQGNSA. V trimming: 4 bases; J trimming: 4 bases; junction bases outside the gene matches: 7. The CDR3 sequence is CASSSGQGKGETQYF. Here the CDR3 DNA reads TGTGCCAGCAGCTCGGGACAGGGAAAAGGAGAGACCCAGTACTTC. Full variable domain (outside the CDR3, taken from reference TRBV7-2 and TRBJ2-5): GAGVSQSPSNKVTEKGKDVELRCDPISGHTALYWYRQSLGQGLEFLIYFQGNSAPDKSGLPSDRFSAERTGGSVSTLTIQRTQQEDSAVYLCASSSGQGKGETQYFGPGTRLLVL.

This rearrangement joins TRBV25-1 to TRBJ2-3, with D unclear. CDR3 size: 11 residues. The V end lost 2 bases, the J end lost 10 bases, and 7 bases lay between the germline ends. The V gene's germline CDR1 is MGHDK and CDR2 SYGVNS. In DNA, the CDR3 is TGTGCCAGCAGTGAAGGGGTCGCGCAGTATTTT. Amino acid sequence: CASSEGVAQYF.

V is TRBV7-9 and J is TRBJ2-7; 7 nucleotides agree with TRBD2. Germline V gene sequence: CDR1 SEHNR, CDR2 FQNEAQ (reference sequence). The CDR3 contains 13 residues. Trimming took 6 bases from V and 5 from J; bases not matched to a gene: 7. The CDR3 loop reads CASSFSGVNEQYF. The CDR3 DNA reads as TGTGCCAGCAGTTTCAGCGGGGTCAACGAGCAGTACTTC. Drawing the rest from reference TRBV7-9 and TRBJ2-7, the complete variable domain is DTGVSQNPRHKITKRGQNVTFRCDPISEHNRLYWYRQTLGQGPEFLTYFQNEAQLEKSRLLSDRFSAERPKGSFSTLEIQRTEQGDSAMYLCASSFSGVNEQYFGPGTRLTVT.

J is TRBJ2-3 and V is TRBV29-1; 8 positions agree with TRBD2. This CDR3 comprises 14 residues. Germline V gene lookup returns CDR1 SQVTM and CDR2 ANQGSEA. V trimming: 4 bases; J trimming: 4 bases; junction bases outside the gene matches: 7. The CDR3 sequence: CSVAQKAGADTQYF. CDR3 sequence (DNA): TGCAGCGTTGCCCAAAAAGCGGGAGCAGATACGCAGTATTTT.

The J gene is TRBJ2-5, the V gene TRBV9; D unresolved. This CDR3 has 11 residues. Trimming removed 3 bases from V and 3 bases from J, with 3 bases in between. Germline V lookup: CDR1 SGDLS, CDR2 YYNGEE. The CDR3 spells CASSAKETQYF. DNA of the CDR3: TGTGCCAGCAGCGCAAAAGAGACCCAGTACTTC.

The rearrangement links TRBV6-1 to TRBJ1-4, with unresolved D. This CDR3 is built from 12 residues. CDR1 and CDR2 (germline): MNHNS, SASEGT. V was cut by 7 bases and J by 8 bases, with 11 bases left in between. This CDR3 reads CASTLRREKLFF. In nucleotides, the CDR3 is TGTGCCAGCACCCTTCGGAGGGAAAAACTGTTTTTT.

This clone was observed once. The chain uses TRBV19 and TRBJ1-1, with 8 nucleotides matching TRBD1. V lost 3 bases, J lost 3 bases, and 18 bases stayed unmatched. Germline CDR1 reads LNHDA; CDR2 reads SQIVND (reference sequence). CDR3 size: 19 residues. The CDR3 DNA reads TGTGCCAGTAGTATCAGAGACAGGGGACTTACACATGGGCACACTGAAGCTTTCTTT. It is translated as CASSIRDRGLTHGHTEAFF. Filled out from reference TRBV19 and TRBJ1-1, the complete variable domain reads DGGITQSPKYLFRKEGQNVTLSCEQNLNHDAMYWYRQDPGQGLRLIYYSQIVNDFQKGDIAEGYSVSREKKESFPLTVTSAQKNPTAFYLCASSIRDRGLTHGHTEAFFGQGTRLTVV.

This chain uses TRBV29-1 with TRBJ2-3, with TRBD2 as a possible D gene (6 bases). The CDR3 has 13 amino acids. From germline, CDR1 is SQVTM and CDR2 ANQGSEA. Trimming pared 5 bases from V and 4 bases from J, leaving 13 bases between. The CDR3 DNA reads as TGCAGCGTTTTCGGGGGAACCCCAGATACGCAGTATTTT. Amino acids: CSVFGGTPDTQYF.